This T cell receptor beta chain was profiled in a study of regulatory and conventional T cells in RAG deficiency. The CDR3 has 16 amino acids. V was pared by 6 bases and J by 3 bases, with 14 bases of the junction left unmatched. The germline gives CDR1 MGHDK, CDR2 SYGVNS. The sorted conventional CD4+ T cells were CD25-low and CD127-high, with genomic DNA sequenced. A remark on this clone: The antigen remains unidentified.

Study-wide points: Omenn patients showed >90% Treg-Tconv overlap and shorter CDR3 lengths.

Sequencing used immunoSEQ multiplex PCR; TCRdb keeps in-frame clones, though not all of them. The table includes 40,000 to 55,000 clones, just under 90% detected once. This sample was shared with a second study, whose subject was regulatory T cells. That source adds: The PCR used 52 TRBV and 13 TRBJ primers. Patient repertoires had restricted TRB V-J pairs and skewed V and J usage, most in Tregs.

The chain uses TRBV25-1 and TRBJ2-7; 7 bases are a match to TRBD2. The sequenced sample consisted of CD4+ effector T cells sorted from blood. The sequence was collected from a human donor in good health. The CDR3 spells CASRESSSGSIYEQYF. The CDR3 bases are TGTGCCAGCAGGGAAAGCAGTAGCGGGTCGATCTACGAGCAGTACTTC.